These T cell receptor beta chains were read from a single sample in a study of identical twins. TCRdb re-analysed the 5' RACE reads in MiXCR, keeping a single row per CDR3 protein. The sample includes roughly 570,000 distinct CDR3 sequences, more than 9% of them seen just once. The data were also submitted as part of a second study, on yellow fever vaccine responses in identical twins.

The source material was PBMCs. The receptor set was obtained from a woman aged 18-29 years in good health. The CDR3 runs from the conserved cysteine through the conserved F or W. D genes are given only for firm matches. Part of the rows lack a size; the others show once, few, many or a class for expanded clones.

clone_size: few; v_call: TRBV6-5; d_call: .; j_call: TRBJ2-7; cdr3_nt: TGTGCCAGCAGTTACCGGGCCCTAGTCTACGAGCAGTACTTC; cdr3_aa: CASSYRALVYEQYF
clone_size: many; v_call: TRBV11-2; d_call: TRBD1; j_call: TRBJ2-3; cdr3_nt: TGTGCCAGCAGCTCGACAGGGGGCTATAGCACAGATACGCAGTATTTT; cdr3_aa: CASSSTGGYSTDTQYF
clone_size: .; v_call: TRBV30; d_call: TRBD1; j_call: TRBJ2-7; cdr3_nt: TGTGCCTGGAGTGGGACAGGGGCGGGGGAGCAGTACTTC; cdr3_aa: CAWSGTGAGEQYF
clone_size: many; v_call: TRBV29-1; d_call: TRBD1; j_call: TRBJ2-1; cdr3_nt: TGCAGCGTTGTACAGGGGGAAGTTGAGCAGTTCTTC; cdr3_aa: CSVVQGEVEQFF
clone_size: few; v_call: TRBV11-2; d_call: .; j_call: TRBJ1-2; cdr3_nt: TGTGCCAGCAGCTTGTGGGGGGACTATGGCTACACCTTC; cdr3_aa: CASSLWGDYGYTF
clone_size: .; v_call: TRBV11-2; d_call: .; j_call: TRBJ1-1; cdr3_nt: TGTGCCAGCGAAACGAGCAACGGCAGGTCATCTTCCGGGACTGAAGCTTTCTTT; cdr3_aa: CASETSNGRSSSGTEAFF
clone_size: .; v_call: TRBV29-1; d_call: .; j_call: TRBJ1-6; cdr3_nt: TGCAGCGTTGATCAGGGTGATAATTCACCCCTCCACTTT; cdr3_aa: CSVDQGDNSPLHF
clone_size: .; v_call: TRBV30; d_call: .; j_call: TRBJ2-4; cdr3_nt: TGTGCCTGGAGTGTTGGAGGGTTAGCCAAAAACATTCAGTACTTC; cdr3_aa: CAWSVGGLAKNIQYF
clone_size: few; v_call: TRBV27; d_call: .; j_call: TRBJ2-5; cdr3_nt: TGTGCCAGTAAAACGACGGGGAGGGAGACCCAGTACTTC; cdr3_aa: CASKTTGRETQYF
clone_size: many; v_call: TRBV10-3; d_call: .; j_call: TRBJ2-3; cdr3_nt: TGTGCCATCAGTGCTTCCGACTACACAGATACGCAGTATTTT; cdr3_aa: CAISASDYTDTQYF
clone_size: few; v_call: TRBV7-6; d_call: .; j_call: TRBJ2-3; cdr3_nt: TGTGCCAGCAGCTCCCCTGTAGGACGTCTGGGGACAGATACGCAGTATTTT; cdr3_aa: CASSSPVGRLGTDTQYF
clone_size: many; v_call: TRBV20-1; d_call: TRBD2; j_call: TRBJ2-3; cdr3_nt: TGCAGTGCTAGCCCTCAGACTAGCGGCGCTAGCACAGATACGCAGTATTTT; cdr3_aa: CSASPQTSGASTDTQYF
clone_size: .; v_call: TRBV7-2; d_call: TRBD2; j_call: TRBJ2-1; cdr3_nt: TGTGCCAGCAGCTTAGTACCTAGCGGGTACAATGAGCAGTTCTTC; cdr3_aa: CASSLVPSGYNEQFF
clone_size: .; v_call: TRBV20-1; d_call: .; j_call: TRBJ2-5; cdr3_nt: TGCAGTGCTAGCCGTCTAGGCGCGATAAAAGAGACCCAGTACTTC; cdr3_aa: CSASRLGAIKETQYF
clone_size: many; v_call: TRBV7-2; d_call: .; j_call: TRBJ2-2; cdr3_nt: TGTGCCAGCAGCTCTTCGGGGGCGACCGGGGAGCTGTTTTTT; cdr3_aa: CASSSSGATGELFF
clone_size: few; v_call: TRBV5-1; d_call: .; j_call: TRBJ1-2; cdr3_nt: TGCGCCAGCAGCTTAAGGGATCCCTATGGCTACACCTTC; cdr3_aa: CASSLRDPYGYTF
clone_size: few; v_call: TRBV6-1; d_call: .; j_call: TRBJ2-1; cdr3_nt: TGTGCCAGCAGTCCCCCCCGGGACTCTTATTACAATGAGCAGTTCTTC; cdr3_aa: CASSPPRDSYYNEQFF
clone_size: many; v_call: TRBV7-2; d_call: .; j_call: TRBJ2-5; cdr3_nt: TGTGCCAGCAGCAAAGGGAGCGAACAAGAGACCCAGTACTTC; cdr3_aa: CASSKGSEQETQYF
clone_size: .; v_call: TRBV20-1; d_call: TRBD2; j_call: TRBJ2-3; cdr3_nt: TGCAGTGCTATGACTAGCGGGAGGTTAGATACGCAGTATTTT; cdr3_aa: CSAMTSGRLDTQYF
clone_size: few; v_call: TRBV20-1; d_call: TRBD2; j_call: TRBJ2-3; cdr3_nt: TGCAGTGCTAGCTGGCTAGCGGGGGTCCCCCCAGAGGCGCAGTATTTT; cdr3_aa: CSASWLAGVPPEAQYF
clone_size: .; v_call: TRBV5-1; d_call: TRBD1; j_call: TRBJ1-1; cdr3_nt: TGCGCCAGCAGCTTGCACTCAGGGGGAAGTAGCACTGAAGCTTTCTTT; cdr3_aa: CASSLHSGGSSTEAFF
clone_size: .; v_call: TRBV11-1; d_call: TRBD2; j_call: TRBJ2-2; cdr3_nt: TGTGCCAGCAGCCCCCGACTAGCAGCCGGGGAGCTGTTTTTT; cdr3_aa: CASSPRLAAGELFF
clone_size: .; v_call: TRBV14; d_call: .; j_call: TRBJ2-3; cdr3_nt: TGTGCCAGCAGCCTCCGGTCGGACATCACAGATACGCAGTATTTT; cdr3_aa: CASSLRSDITDTQYF
clone_size: few; v_call: TRBV6-6; d_call: .; j_call: TRBJ2-3; cdr3_nt: TGTGCCAGCAGTTACGAGAAGTTTACGCAGTATTTT; cdr3_aa: CASSYEKFTQYF
clone_size: .; v_call: TRBV7-8; d_call: .; j_call: TRBJ2-5; cdr3_nt: TGTGCCACTCAAAGGGGCGGGAACCAAGAGACCCAGTACTTC; cdr3_aa: CATQRGGNQETQYF
clone_size: .; v_call: TRBV9; d_call: .; j_call: TRBJ2-1; cdr3_nt: TGTGCCAGCAGCGTAGCCGTAAGAGGGCAGAAACTCTACAATGAGCAGTTCTTC; cdr3_aa: CASSVAVRGQKLYNEQFF
clone_size: many; v_call: TRBV29-1; d_call: TRBD1; j_call: TRBJ2-1; cdr3_nt: TGCAGCGTTCTTGACAGGGGGTTATACAATGAGCAGTTCTTC; cdr3_aa: CSVLDRGLYNEQFF
clone_size: many; v_call: TRBV7-3; d_call: .; j_call: TRBJ2-3; cdr3_nt: TGTGCCAGCAGCTTAGTAGGGACTCCCACAGATACGCAGTATTTT; cdr3_aa: CASSLVGTPTDTQYF
clone_size: few; v_call: TRBV12-3/TRBV12-4; d_call: TRBD2; j_call: TRBJ2-1; cdr3_nt: TGTGCCAGCATGGGGCGGGGACTAGCGGAAAACAATGAGCAGTTCTTC; cdr3_aa: CASMGRGLAENNEQFF
clone_size: few; v_call: TRBV19; d_call: TRBD1; j_call: TRBJ2-1; cdr3_nt: TGTGCCAGTAGGGGGGACAGGGGACGCAACAATGAGCAGTTCTTC; cdr3_aa: CASRGDRGRNNEQFF
clone_size: many; v_call: TRBV7-2; d_call: .; j_call: TRBJ2-1; cdr3_nt: TGTGCCAGCAGCAAGACGGGACGGTCCTACAATGAGCAGTTCTTC; cdr3_aa: CASSKTGRSYNEQFF
clone_size: many; v_call: TRBV12-3/TRBV12-4; d_call: TRBD2; j_call: TRBJ2-2; cdr3_nt: TGTGCCAGCAGATTAGGGACTAGCGGTCAAGGGGAGCTGTTTTTT; cdr3_aa: CASRLGTSGQGELFF
clone_size: many; v_call: TRBV7-9; d_call: TRBD1; j_call: TRBJ2-5; cdr3_nt: TGTGCCAGCAGAAAAGACAGGGTTTCCCAGTACTTC; cdr3_aa: CASRKDRVSQYF
clone_size: few; v_call: TRBV7-8; d_call: .; j_call: TRBJ2-1; cdr3_nt: TGTGCCAGCAGATCTACTAGCCGAACCAGCGATGAGCAGTTCTTC; cdr3_aa: CASRSTSRTSDEQFF
clone_size: many; v_call: TRBV11-1; d_call: TRBD2; j_call: TRBJ2-7; cdr3_nt: TGTGCCAGCAGCTTAATGGGACTAGCGGGAGCCTTCACCTACGAGCAGTACTTC; cdr3_aa: CASSLMGLAGAFTYEQYF
clone_size: few; v_call: TRBV7-9; d_call: .; j_call: TRBJ1-1; cdr3_nt: TGTGCCAGCAGCTTAGGGCCAGTCTACGTGAACACTGAAGCTTTCTTT; cdr3_aa: CASSLGPVYVNTEAFF
clone_size: .; v_call: TRBV20-1; d_call: .; j_call: TRBJ2-7; cdr3_nt: TGCAGTGCAAAGACAGGCTACCACTACGAGCAGTACTTC; cdr3_aa: CSAKTGYHYEQYF
clone_size: .; v_call: TRBV6-1; d_call: .; j_call: TRBJ1-1; cdr3_nt: TGTGCCAGCAGTAGGTCCCCCGACCGGGACACTGAAGCTTTCTTT; cdr3_aa: CASSRSPDRDTEAFF
clone_size: .; v_call: TRBV18; d_call: .; j_call: TRBJ2-7; cdr3_nt: TGTGCCAGCTCACCTGTCATGGGGCAGGGTGTGGAGCAGTACTTC; cdr3_aa: CASSPVMGQGVEQYF
clone_size: few; v_call: TRBV20-1; d_call: TRBD2; j_call: TRBJ2-3; cdr3_nt: TGCAGTGCTAGAGACGGCGGGAGGAAAAAGACAGATACGCAGTATTTT; cdr3_aa: CSARDGGRKKTDTQYF
clone_size: .; v_call: TRBV14; d_call: TRBD2; j_call: TRBJ2-7; cdr3_nt: TGTGCCAGCAGCCAAGAGTTGGGGACTATCCCCTTGGGGGAGCAGTACTTC; cdr3_aa: CASSQELGTIPLGEQYF
clone_size: few; v_call: TRBV5-1; d_call: .; j_call: TRBJ2-7; cdr3_nt: TGCGCCAGCAGCTTGGCCCAGACTAGTGGGTACGAGCAGTACTTC; cdr3_aa: CASSLAQTSGYEQYF
clone_size: few; v_call: TRBV10-3; d_call: TRBD2; j_call: TRBJ2-3; cdr3_nt: TGTGCCATCAGTGCCAGACTAGCGGGGGGCCCCACAGATACGCAGTATTTT; cdr3_aa: CAISARLAGGPTDTQYF